Reported below is one T cell receptor beta chain. This specimen belongs to a study of blood T cell repertoires in COVID-19. Overall study context: The United States, Italy and Spain were the sources of the acute and convalescent COVID-19 samples.

In the authors' workflow: Reference gene primer amplification in the assay estimated nucleated cell counts. Sequencing was performed with immunoSEQ multiplex PCR; in TCRdb, only in-frame clones are kept and a portion is missing. V, J and clone size were drawn from that table, and D and trimming were deduced from the DNA. The profile shows 50,000 to 65,000 clones, approximately 86% of them singletons. The CDR3 extends over 13 amino acids. Germline loops: CDR1 SGHRS, CDR2 YFSETQ. The germline V and J ends were trimmed by 7 bases and 6 bases, with 17 bases remaining between them. The TCR was taken from a man between 65 and 85 years old with acute or convalescent COVID-19. The chain uses TRBV5-1 and TRBJ2-7, with TRBD1 as a possible D gene (6 bases). Sequenced material: peripheral blood. The CDR3 is CASHLQGPGEQYF. CDR3 in DNA: TGCGCCAGCCACCTTCAGGGGCCTGGCGAGCAGTACTTC.